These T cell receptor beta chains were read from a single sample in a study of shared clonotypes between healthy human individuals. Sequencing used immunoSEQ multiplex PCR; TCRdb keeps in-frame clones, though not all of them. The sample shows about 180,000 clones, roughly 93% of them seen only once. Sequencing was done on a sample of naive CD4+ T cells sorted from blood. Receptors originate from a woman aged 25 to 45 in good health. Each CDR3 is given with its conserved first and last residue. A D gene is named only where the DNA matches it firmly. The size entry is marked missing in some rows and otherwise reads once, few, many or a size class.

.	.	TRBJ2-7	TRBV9	CASSVAQSGEQYF	TGTGCCAGCAGCGTAGCTCAGAGTGGCGAGCAGTACTTC
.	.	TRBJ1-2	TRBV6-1	CASRQGANYGYTF	TGTGCCAGCAGGCAGGGAGCTAACTATGGCTACACCTTC
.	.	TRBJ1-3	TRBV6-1	CASSVPGVGNTIYF	TGTGCCAGCAGTGTCCCAGGGGTCGGAAACACCATATATTTT
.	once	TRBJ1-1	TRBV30	CAWSNSPLGGAFF	TGTGCCTGGAGTAACAGTCCCTTGGGTGGAGCTTTCTTT
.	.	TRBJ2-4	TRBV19	CASSIGAKNIQYF	TGTGCCAGTAGTATTGGTGCCAAAAACATTCAGTACTTC
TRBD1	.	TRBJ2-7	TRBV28	CASSLPAGTGSNEQYF	TGTGCCAGCAGTTTACCCGCCGGGACAGGGTCTAACGAGCAGTACTTC
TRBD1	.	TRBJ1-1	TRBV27	CASSLSRTGRAFF	TGTGCCAGCAGTTTATCGAGGACAGGGCGAGCTTTCTTT
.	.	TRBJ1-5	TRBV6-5	CASSRGFSSNQPQHF	TGTGCCAGCAGTAGGGGGTTTTCGAGCAATCAGCCCCAGCATTTT
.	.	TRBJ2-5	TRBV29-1	CSVVGRETQYF	TGCAGCGTTGTGGGGCGTGAGACCCAGTACTTC
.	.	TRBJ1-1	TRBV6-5	CASRRDGANTEAFF	TGTGCCAGCAGAAGGGACGGGGCGAACACTGAAGCTTTCTTT
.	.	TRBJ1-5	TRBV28	CASKRRFSNQPQHF	TGTGCCTCAAAGAGGCGGTTTAGCAATCAGCCCCAGCATTTT
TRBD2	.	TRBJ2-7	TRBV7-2	CASSPTSGSPHEQYF	TGTGCCAGCAGCCCTACTAGCGGGTCTCCCCACGAGCAGTACTTC
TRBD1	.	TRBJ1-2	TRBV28	CASRSGQNYGYTF	TGTGCCAGCAGATCGGGACAGAACTATGGCTACACCTTC
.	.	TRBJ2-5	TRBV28	CASSSPRGAETQYF	TGTGCCAGCAGTTCACCAAGAGGGGCAGAGACCCAGTACTTC
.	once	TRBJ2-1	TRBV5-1	CASSGTGLDRNEQFF	TGCGCCAGCAGCGGAACGGGACTCGATCGCAATGAGCAGTTCTTC
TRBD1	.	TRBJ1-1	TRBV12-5	CASGFAGTGRSATEAFF	TGTGCTAGTGGTTTCGCCGGGACAGGGCGATCGGCCACTGAAGCTTTCTTT
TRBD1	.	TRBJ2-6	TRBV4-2	CASSQELTGGVGANVLTF	TGTGCCAGCAGCCAAGAGTTGACAGGGGGGGTTGGGGCCAACGTCCTGACTTTC
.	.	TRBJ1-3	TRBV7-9	CASSLQGNSGNTIYF	TGTGCCAGCAGCCTACAGGGTAACTCTGGAAACACCATATATTTT
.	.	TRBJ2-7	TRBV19	CASMLGSGSEQYF	TGTGCCAGTATGTTAGGGTCGGGATCCGAGCAGTACTTC
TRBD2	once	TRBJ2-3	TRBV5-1	CASSLRGGRASDTQYF	TGCGCCAGCAGCTTGAGAGGCGGGAGGGCCTCAGATACGCAGTATTTT
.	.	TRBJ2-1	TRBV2	CASSRTANEQFF	TGTGCCAGCAGTCGGACTGCAAATGAGCAGTTCTTC
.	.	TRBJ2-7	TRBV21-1	CASSTNRFYEQYF	TGTGCCAGCAGCACAAACAGGTTCTACGAGCAGTACTTC
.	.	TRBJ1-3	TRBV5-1	CASSLDGEASGNTIYF	TGCGCCAGCAGCTTGGACGGGGAGGCCTCTGGAAACACCATATATTTT
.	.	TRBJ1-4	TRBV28	CASSLQGTSEKLFF	TGTGCCAGCAGTTTGCAGGGCACTTCGGAAAAACTGTTTTTT
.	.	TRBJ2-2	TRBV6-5	CASSQNSGVAGELFF	TGTGCCAGCAGTCAAAACTCAGGGGTAGCCGGGGAGCTGTTTTTT
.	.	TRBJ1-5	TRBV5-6	CASSSTANQPQHF	TGTGCCAGCAGCTCAACAGCCAATCAGCCCCAGCATTTT
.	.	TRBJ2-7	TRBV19	CASSITGLSFYEQYF	TGTGCCAGTAGTATAACGGGGTTGAGTTTCTACGAGCAGTACTTC
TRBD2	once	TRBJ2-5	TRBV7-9	CASSLTAGEETQYF	TGTGCCAGCAGCTTAACTGCGGGGGAAGAGACCCAGTACTTC
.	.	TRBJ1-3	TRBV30	CAWSGGSGNTIYF	TGTGCCTGGAGCGGAGGCTCTGGAAACACCATATATTTT
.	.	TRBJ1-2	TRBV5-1	CASSLDTSPGYGYTF	TGCGCCAGCAGCTTGGACACCTCGCCGGGGTATGGCTACACCTTC
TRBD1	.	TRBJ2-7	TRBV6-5	CASSYSGTGYEQYF	TGTGCCAGCAGTTACTCCGGGACAGGCTACGAGCAGTACTTC
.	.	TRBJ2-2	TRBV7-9	CASSLPEGGRGELFF	TGTGCCAGCAGCTTACCCGAGGGCGGCCGTGGGGAGCTGTTTTTT
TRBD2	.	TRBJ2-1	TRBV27	CASSAGTSPNEQFF	TGTGCCAGCAGTGCCGGGACTAGCCCCAATGAGCAGTTCTTC
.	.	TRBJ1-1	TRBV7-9	CASSLAQSNTEAFF	TGTGCCAGCAGCTTAGCACAGTCGAACACTGAAGCTTTCTTT
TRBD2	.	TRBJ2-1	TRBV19	CASSTSGGSSYNEQFF	TGTGCCAGTAGTACTAGCGGGGGTAGCTCCTACAATGAGCAGTTCTTC